These 19 T cell receptor beta chains were sequenced from one sample in a study. TCRdb's copy holds only in-frame clones and misses some; the assay was immunoSEQ multiplex PCR. This sample has 68,000 or so clones, with 93% found just once. Material: PBMCs. All receptors come from a middle-aged man with rheumatoid arthritis.

This clone was seen once. The gene calls are TRBV19 and TRBJ1-1, with D perhaps matching TRBD1 (6 bases). CDR3 length equals 14 residues. Germline loops: CDR1 LNHDA, CDR2 SQIVND (reference sequence). With 5 bases removed from V and 5 bases from J, the gap between germline ends came to 15 bases. The CDR3 DNA follows: TGTGCCAGTAGTCTAGGACAAAGGGGGACTGAAGCTTTCTTT. Translation gives CASSLGQRGTEAFF.

The chain is built from TRBV19 and TRBJ2-7; D possibly corresponds to TRBD2 (6 bases). V lost 5 bases to trimming and J lost 4 bases, with 21 bases between them. The CDR3 spans 16 residues. The germline CDR1 and CDR2 sequences are LNHDA and SQIVND (reference sequence). Here the CDR3 DNA reads TGTGCCAGTAGTCCGGGCGGGGCCGGTTTCCAATACGAGCAGTACTTC. Amino acid sequence: CASSPGGAGFQYEQYF. The full variable domain, completed using reference TRBV19 and TRBJ2-7, is DGGITQSPKYLFRKEGQNVTLSCEQNLNHDAMYWYRQDPGQGLRLIYYSQIVNDFQKGDIAEGYSVSREKKESFPLTVTSAQKNPTAFYLCASSPGGAGFQYEQYFGPGTRLTVT.

V is TRBV2 and J is TRBJ2-7; 7 bases line up with TRBD1. The V gene's germline CDR1 is SNHLY and CDR2 FYNNEI. The J segment lost 3 bases and the V segment lost 5 bases, leaving 4 bases of the junction unmatched. CDR3 length equals 13 residues. CDR3 loop: CASSPGGFYEQYF. DNA of the CDR3: TGTGCCAGCAGTCCAGGGGGATTCTACGAGCAGTACTTC.

The J gene is TRBJ2-7, the V gene TRBV5-1, with 10 bases matching TRBD1. From germline, CDR1 is SGHRS and CDR2 YFSETQ. This CDR3 has 15 residues. J was trimmed by 3 bases and V by 4 bases; bases with no gene match: 7. CDR3 sequence: CASSAGQGVIYEQYF. In nucleotides, the CDR3 is TGCGCCAGCAGCGCTGGACAGGGGGTTATCTACGAGCAGTACTTC.

In nucleotides, the CDR3 is TGTGCCAGTAGCGGGACAGCTAATCAGCCCCAGCATTTT. This codes for CASSGTANQPQHF. This chain joins TRBV19 and TRBJ1-5; 7 positions match TRBD1. This CDR3 contains 13 residues. With V trimmed by 6 bases and J by 4 bases, 3 bases remained unmatched. Germline assignment: CDR1 LNHDA and CDR2 SQIVND (reference sequence). Filled out from reference TRBV19 and TRBJ1-5, the complete variable domain reads DGGITQSPKYLFRKEGQNVTLSCEQNLNHDAMYWYRQDPGQGLRLIYYSQIVNDFQKGDIAEGYSVSREKKESFPLTVTSAQKNPTAFYLCASSGTANQPQHFGDGTRLSIL.

This chain uses TRBV3-1 (or the pseudogene TRBV3-2) with TRBJ2-2, with D hard to call. The germline V and J ends were trimmed by 0 bases and 2 bases, with 10 bases remaining between them. The CDR3 has 16 residues. Germline-derived CDR1 and CDR2 are LGHDT and YNNKEL (reference sequence). The CDR3 is CASSQDLTANTGELFF. In DNA, the CDR3 is TGTGCCAGCAGCCAAGACCTAACGGCTAACACCGGGGAGCTGTTTTTT.

The chain recombines TRBV29-1 with TRBJ2-5, with 8 bases matching TRBD2. Germline values: CDR1 SQVTM, CDR2 ANQGSEA. The CDR3 is 12 residues long. Losses at the gene ends were 6 bases for V and 2 bases for J; bases not matched to a gene: 2. The chain's CDR3 is CSVAGVQETQYF. CDR3 sequence (DNA): TGCAGCGTAGCGGGAGTACAAGAGACCCAGTACTTC.

V is TRBV19 and J is TRBJ2-5; 8 positions match TRBD1. With 3 bases clipped from V and 4 bases from J, the junction kept 4 bases outside the gene matches. The CDR3 totals 14 residues. In germline, CDR1 is LNHDA, CDR2 SQIVND (reference sequence). The CDR3 bases are TGTGCCAGTAGTATCTCAGGGGGCTTAGAGACCCAGTACTTC. The encoded protein is CASSISGGLETQYF.

This clone was detected only once. The chain links TRBV27 to TRBJ2-1, with 15 nucleotides matching TRBD2. The V segment lost 4 bases and the J segment 0 bases; nucleotides outside the gene matches: 7. The CDR3 sequence is 19 residues long. CDR1 and CDR2 (germline): MNHEY, SMNVEV (reference sequence). The CDR3 protein is CASSSMGLAGGRSYNEQFF. Here the CDR3 DNA reads TGTGCCAGCAGTTCGATGGGACTAGCGGGAGGTCGCTCCTACAATGAGCAGTTCTTC.

This chain connects TRBV9 to TRBJ1-3; D possibly corresponds to TRBD1 (6 bases). The V end lost 4 bases, the J end lost 2 bases, and 13 bases lay between the germline ends. Germline CDR1 SGDLS, CDR2 YYNGEE. The CDR3 extends over 15 amino acids. The CDR3 nucleotides read TGTGCCAGCAGCCACGGGGGGGGCGCTGGAAACACCATATATTTT. Amino acid sequence: CASSHGGGAGNTIYF. Filled out from reference TRBV9 and TRBJ1-3, the complete variable domain reads DSGVTQTPKHLITATGQRVTLRCSPRSGDLSVYWYQQSLDQGLQFLIQYYNGEERAKGNILERFSAQQFPDLHSELNLSSLELGDSALYFCASSHGGGAGNTIYFGEGSWLTVV.

The chain carries TRBV9 and TRBJ2-1; D may be TRBD1 (6 bases). The CDR3 totals 16 residues. V gave up 4 bases and J gave up 0 bases, with 14 bases separating them. Germline CDR1 is SGDLS and CDR2 is YYNGEE. The CDR3 loop reads CASSRMSDSSYNEQFF. As DNA, the CDR3 is TGTGCCAGCAGCCGGATGTCGGACAGCTCCTACAATGAGCAGTTCTTC.

The CDR3 region is CASSPTTGGYNEQFF. The CDR3 bases are TGTGCCAGCAGCCCAACAACAGGGGGATACAATGAGCAGTTCTTC. The J gene is TRBJ2-1, the V gene TRBV9; 8 bases line up with TRBD1. There are 15 residues in the CDR3. V trimming: 4 bases; J trimming: 4 bases; junction bases outside the gene matches: 7. Germline V gene data show CDR1 as SGDLS and CDR2 as YYNGEE.

The V call is TRBV6-5, the J call TRBJ2-1, with a tentative D call TRBD2 (5 bases). This CDR3 is 11 amino acids long. V gave up 7 bases and J gave up 10 bases, with 11 bases separating them. CDR1 and CDR2 (germline): MNHEY, SVGAGI. The CDR3 DNA reads as TGTGCCAGCACTGGAGGACGGGAGCAGTTCTTC. Protein sequence: CASTGGREQFF.

V usage is TRBV6-1 and J usage is TRBJ1-1; D not certain. From germline, CDR1 is MNHNS and CDR2 SASEGT. CDR3 size: 13 residues. Deletions cut 1 base from V and 1 base from J, with 4 bases between. The CDR3 loop reads CASSEGGNTEAFF. For the CDR3, the DNA is TGTGCCAGCAGTGAAGGGGGGAACACTGAAGCTTTCTTT.

This clone appeared a single time. This chain joins TRBV5-1 and TRBJ2-3; D ambiguous. Trimming left V 0 bases short and J 0 bases short, with 11 bases between. This CDR3 is 16 amino acids long. Per the germline V gene, CDR1 is SGHRS and CDR2 is YFSETQ. CDR3 DNA: TGCGCCAGCAGCTTGGCCGTAACAGTGAGCACAGATACGCAGTATTTT. Translated, it gives CASSLAVTVSTDTQYF.

J is TRBJ1-1 and V is TRBV4-2; tentatively, D is TRBD1 (6 bases). Germline CDR1 is LGHNA and CDR2 is YNFKEQ. V lost 9 bases and J 1 base, leaving 15 bases between the germline ends. The CDR3 sequence is 14 residues long. The CDR3 loop reads CASGGGTKNTEAFF. The CDR3 DNA reads TGTGCCAGTGGAGGGGGAACTAAGAACACTGAAGCTTTCTTT.

The chain employs TRBV5-1 and TRBJ2-7, with 9 bases that match TRBD1. Germline lookup yields CDR1 SGHRS and CDR2 YFSETQ. V shed 4 bases, J shed 4 bases, and the junction held 6 bases outside the gene matches. The CDR3 totals 14 residues. The CDR3 sequence: CASSPGQGMYEQYF. The CDR3 DNA follows: TGCGCCAGCAGCCCGGGACAGGGAATGTACGAGCAGTACTTC.

The chain combines TRBV5-1 with TRBJ2-5; 8 nucleotides align to TRBD2. The V segment lost 4 bases and the J segment 5 bases; nucleotides outside the gene matches: 13. The germline V gene encodes CDR1 SGHRS and CDR2 YFSETQ. This CDR3 is built from 16 residues. In DNA form, the CDR3 reads TGCGCCAGCAGCCCACCGGGAGGGACCAGCAGCGAGACCCAGTACTTC. Translated: CASSPPGGTSSETQYF. The whole variable domain, filled in from reference TRBV5-1 and TRBJ2-5, reads KAGVTQTPRYLIKTRGQQVTLSCSPISGHRSVSWYQQTPGQGLQFLFEYFSETQRNKGNFPGRFSGRQFSNSRSEMNVSTLELGDSALYLCASSPPGGTSSETQYFGPGTRLLVL.

The J gene is TRBJ1-6, the V gene TRBV6-5; D is possibly TRBD1 (6 bases). The CDR3 runs 14 residues. The germline gives CDR1 MNHEY, CDR2 SVGAGI. The germline V and J ends were trimmed by 10 bases and 6 bases, with 16 bases remaining between them. Written as DNA, the CDR3 is TGTGCCACCATGCGGGGGGCGACTAATTCACCCCTCCACTTT. Its protein is CATMRGATNSPLHF.